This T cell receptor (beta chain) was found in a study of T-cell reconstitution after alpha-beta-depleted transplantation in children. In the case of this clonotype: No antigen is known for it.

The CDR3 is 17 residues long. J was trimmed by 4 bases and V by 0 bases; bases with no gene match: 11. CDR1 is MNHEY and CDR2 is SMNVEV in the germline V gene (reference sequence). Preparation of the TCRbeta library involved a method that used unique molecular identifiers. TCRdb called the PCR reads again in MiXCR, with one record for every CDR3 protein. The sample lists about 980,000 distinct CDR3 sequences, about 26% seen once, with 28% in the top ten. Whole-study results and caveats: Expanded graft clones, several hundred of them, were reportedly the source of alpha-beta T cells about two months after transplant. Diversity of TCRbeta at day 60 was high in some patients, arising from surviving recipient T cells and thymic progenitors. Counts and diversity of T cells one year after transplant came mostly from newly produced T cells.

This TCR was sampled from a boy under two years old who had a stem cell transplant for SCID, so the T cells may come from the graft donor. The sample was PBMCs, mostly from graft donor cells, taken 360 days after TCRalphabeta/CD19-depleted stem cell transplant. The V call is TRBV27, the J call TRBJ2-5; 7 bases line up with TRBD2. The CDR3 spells CASSLSNPAGLGETQYF. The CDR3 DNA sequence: TGTGCCAGCAGTTTATCGAATCCAGCGGGGTTGGGAGAGACCCAGTACTTC.